This TCR beta chain was captured by sequencing in a study of cytomegalovirus exposure and HLA in healthy donors. General observations from the study: Most of the TCR beta V segments (in an earlier analysis) were productive either about 90% or about 30% of the time. Three chains linked to CMV were shown in vitro to be specific for CMV antigens. There were reportedly fewer N-insertions in an Asian-associated ancestry cluster than the approximately 640-donor mean, in a later analysis.

Those who donated were healthy bone marrow donors. The primer mix had 60 Vbeta and 13 Jbeta primers. TCRdb's copy holds only in-frame clones and misses some; the assay was immunoSEQ multiplex PCR. Seen here are over 75,000 clones, roughly 86% observed once, and the top ten hold roughly 9.2%. Trimming pared 0 bases from V and 1 base from J, leaving 10 bases between. CDR1 is MGHRA and CDR2 is YSYEKL in the germline V gene. The CDR3 is made up of 16 amino acids. Worth noting for this clone: The antigen remains undetermined.

The clonotype was recovered from a man aged 25 to 40 in good health and CMV-seropositive. The rearrangement links TRBV4-1 to TRBJ2-1, with a possible D match to TRBD1 (6 bases). The specimen was PBMCs. The CDR3 DNA is TGCGCCAGCAGCCAAGAGGGGGCGAGGTCCTACAATGAGCAGTTCTTC. This translates into CASSQEGARSYNEQFF.